The present T cell receptor (beta chain) was sequenced within a study of blood T cell repertoires in COVID-19. Background on the study: Some COVID-19 samples were acute and others convalescent; all came from the United States, Italy and Spain. Sources were T cells, B-cell-depleted T cells, or PBMCs; the material itself was cDNA or gDNA.

This CDR3 has 14 amino acids. CDR1 and CDR2 from the germline V gene are SGHTA and FQGNSA. Deletions cut 6 bases from V and 4 bases from J, with 13 bases between. Authors' methods: How many nucleated cells were present was estimated from reference gene primer amplification. Assay: immunoSEQ multiplex PCR; the TCRdb copy retains only in-frame clones and omits some. The DNA gave D and trimming, while V, J and clone size come from that table. The sample holds more than 85,000 clones, roughly 84% seen once. The clonotype originates from a woman aged 45-60 years with acute or convalescent COVID-19. Sequencing was performed on peripheral blood. The J gene is TRBJ2-1, the V gene TRBV7-2; TRBD1 might be the D (5 bases). CDR3 region: CASRYLDIYNEQFF. The CDR3 DNA reads TGTGCCAGCAGATATCTGGACATATACAATGAGCAGTTCTTC.